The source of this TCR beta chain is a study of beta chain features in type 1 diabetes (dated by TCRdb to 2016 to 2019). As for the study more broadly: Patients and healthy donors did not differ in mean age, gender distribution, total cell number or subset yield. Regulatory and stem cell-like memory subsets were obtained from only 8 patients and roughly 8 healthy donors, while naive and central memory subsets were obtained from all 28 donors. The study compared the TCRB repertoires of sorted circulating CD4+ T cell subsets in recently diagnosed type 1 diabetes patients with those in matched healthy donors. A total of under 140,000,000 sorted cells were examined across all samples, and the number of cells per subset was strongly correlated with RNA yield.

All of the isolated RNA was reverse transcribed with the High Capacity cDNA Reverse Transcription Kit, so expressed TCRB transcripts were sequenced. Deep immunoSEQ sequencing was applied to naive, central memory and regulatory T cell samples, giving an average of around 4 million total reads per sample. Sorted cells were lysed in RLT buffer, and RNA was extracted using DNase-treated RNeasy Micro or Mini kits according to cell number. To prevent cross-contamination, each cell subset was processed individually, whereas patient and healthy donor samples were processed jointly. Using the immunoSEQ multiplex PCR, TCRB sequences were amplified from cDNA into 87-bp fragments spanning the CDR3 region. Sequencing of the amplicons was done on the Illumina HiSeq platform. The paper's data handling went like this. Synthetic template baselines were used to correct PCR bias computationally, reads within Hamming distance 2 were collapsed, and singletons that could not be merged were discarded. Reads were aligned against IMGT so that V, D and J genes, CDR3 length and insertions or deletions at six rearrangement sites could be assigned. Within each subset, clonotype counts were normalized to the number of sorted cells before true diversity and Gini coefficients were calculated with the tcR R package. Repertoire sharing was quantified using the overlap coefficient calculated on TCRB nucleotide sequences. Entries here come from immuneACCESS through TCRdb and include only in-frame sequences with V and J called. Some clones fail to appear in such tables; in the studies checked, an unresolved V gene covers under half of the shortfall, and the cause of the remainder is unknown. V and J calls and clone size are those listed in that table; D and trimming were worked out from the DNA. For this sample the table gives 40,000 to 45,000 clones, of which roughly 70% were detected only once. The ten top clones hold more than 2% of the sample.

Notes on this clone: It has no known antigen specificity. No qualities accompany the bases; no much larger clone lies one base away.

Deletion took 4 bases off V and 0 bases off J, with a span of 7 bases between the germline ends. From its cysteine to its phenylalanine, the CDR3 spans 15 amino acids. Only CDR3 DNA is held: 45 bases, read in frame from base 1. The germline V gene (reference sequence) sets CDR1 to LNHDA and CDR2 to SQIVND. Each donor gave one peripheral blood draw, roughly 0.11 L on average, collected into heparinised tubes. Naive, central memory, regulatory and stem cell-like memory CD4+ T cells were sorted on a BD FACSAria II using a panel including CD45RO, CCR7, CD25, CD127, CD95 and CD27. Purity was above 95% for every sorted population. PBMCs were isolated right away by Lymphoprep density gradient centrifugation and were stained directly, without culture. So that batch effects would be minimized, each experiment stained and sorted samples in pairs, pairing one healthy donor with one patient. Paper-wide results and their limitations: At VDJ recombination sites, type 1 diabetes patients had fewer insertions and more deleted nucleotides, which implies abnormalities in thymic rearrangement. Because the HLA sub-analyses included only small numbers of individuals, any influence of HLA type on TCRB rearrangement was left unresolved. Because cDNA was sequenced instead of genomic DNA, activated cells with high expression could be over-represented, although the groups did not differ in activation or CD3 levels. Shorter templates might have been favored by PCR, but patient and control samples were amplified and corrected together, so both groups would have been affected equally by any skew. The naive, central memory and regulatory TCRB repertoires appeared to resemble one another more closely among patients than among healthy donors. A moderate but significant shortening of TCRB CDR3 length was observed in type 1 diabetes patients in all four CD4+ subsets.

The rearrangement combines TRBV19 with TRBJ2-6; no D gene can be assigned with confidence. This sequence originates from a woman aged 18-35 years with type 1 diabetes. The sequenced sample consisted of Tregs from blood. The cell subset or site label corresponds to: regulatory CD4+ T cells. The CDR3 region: CASSSQISGANVLTF. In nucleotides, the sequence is TGTGCCAGTAGTAGTCAAATCTCTGGGGCCAACGTCCTGACTTTC.